A selection of T cell receptor beta chains follows, all from one sample in a study of blood T cell repertoires in COVID-19. Data came from immunoSEQ multiplex PCR; TCRdb stores just in-frame clones and leaves some out. The data contain approximately 70,000 clones, approximately 90% of them singletons. The sequenced sample was peripheral blood. These receptors were obtained from a human donor in a cohort sampled during active COVID-19. Each CDR3 is given with its conserved first and last residue.

TRBJ1-2 | TRBV28 | CASSFPRGYTF
TRBJ1-4 | TRBV7-9 | CASSPGGTNEKLFF
TRBJ2-1 | TRBV21-1 | CASSPWGGSYNEQFF
TRBJ1-3 | TRBV7-9 | CASSSAGNTIYF
TRBJ2-7 | TRBV28 | CASSFIRGYEQYF
TRBJ2-1 | TRBV27 | CASSWTGSVSPEQFF
TRBJ1-1 | TRBV5-1 | CASSLEVGGAGAFF
TRBJ1-5 | TRBV19 | CASSIQYQPQHF
TRBJ2-2 | TRBV15 | CATSRALAGGTGELFF
TRBJ2-1 | TRBV4-2 | CASSQAAGRGGDEQFF
TRBJ1-2 | TRBV5-4 | CASTHGNRATLYGYTF
TRBJ2-1 | TRBV18 | CASSRTSGRARGYNEQFF
TRBJ2-3 | TRBV3-1/TRBV3-2 | CASSPLAGGADTQYF
TRBJ2-3 | TRBV13 | CASTSAGGRATDTQYF
TRBJ2-7 | TRBV2 | CASREIAGGPGEQYF
TRBJ1-1 | TRBV3-1/TRBV3-2 | CASSQDQGAGGNTEAFF
TRBJ1-5 | TRBV4-2 | CASSLTTGDPNQPQHF
TRBJ1-2 | TRBV7-9 | CASSLARTGNGYTF
TRBJ2-1 | TRBV6-5 | CASRRAQRGNEQFF
TRBJ2-1 | TRBV29-1 | CSVFSRQGGSYNEQFF
TRBJ2-2 | TRBV12-3/TRBV12-4 | CASRRPGTGELFF
TRBJ2-3 | TRBV29-1 | CSVEELVIADTQYF